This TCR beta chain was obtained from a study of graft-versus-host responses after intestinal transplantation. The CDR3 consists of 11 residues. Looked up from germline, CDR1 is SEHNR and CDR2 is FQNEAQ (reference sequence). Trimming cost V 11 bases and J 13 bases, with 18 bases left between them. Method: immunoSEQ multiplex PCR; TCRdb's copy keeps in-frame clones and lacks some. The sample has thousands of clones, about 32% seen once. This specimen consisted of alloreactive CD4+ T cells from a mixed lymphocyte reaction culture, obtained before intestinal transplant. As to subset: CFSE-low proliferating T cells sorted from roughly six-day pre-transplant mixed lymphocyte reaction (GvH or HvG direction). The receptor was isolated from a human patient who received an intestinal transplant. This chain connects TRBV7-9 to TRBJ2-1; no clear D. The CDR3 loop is CAVWQAQAQFF. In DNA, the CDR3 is TGTGCCGTTTGGCAGGCCCAAGCCCAGTTCTTC.